The rows below give T cell receptor beta chains drawn from one sample of a study of OX40 agonist ivuxolimab in advanced cancers. Measured with immunoSEQ multiplex PCR; TCRdb has only the in-frame clones, and not every one. The sample holds some 45,000 clones, 89% seen once. The source was CD4+ or CD8+ T cells sorted from blood, collected in a trial of the OX40 agonist ivuxolimab. The receptors stem from an adult with an advanced solid tumor such as melanoma, head and neck, liver or kidney cancer. The CDR3 runs from the conserved cysteine through the conserved F or W. Each record gives: CDR3 DNA, CDR3 protein, D gene, V gene, clone size, J gene. D genes are given only for firm matches. Only some rows state a clone size, as once, few, many or a class for expanded clones.

TGTGCCAGCAGTGATGGCAGGGGGGACAATCAGCCCCAGCATTTT,CASSDGRGDNQPQHF,TRBD1,TRBV25-1,NA,TRBJ1-5
TGTGCCAGCAGCCCAGGAAGTTACGAGCAGTACTTC,CASSPGSYEQYF,NA,TRBV5-5,NA,TRBJ2-7
TGTGCCAGCAGCCCAGGTTTTGGGGGGAACACTGAAGCTTTCTTT,CASSPGFGGNTEAFF,NA,TRBV5-4,few,TRBJ1-1
TGCGCCACTCGCCGTGAGAGCTCCTACAATGAGCAGTTCTTC,CATRRESSYNEQFF,NA,TRBV4-1,NA,TRBJ2-1
TGTGCCTCACGCCCCTTTAGCGGGACCGGGGAGCTGTTTTTT,CASRPFSGTGELFF,TRBD2,TRBV9,NA,TRBJ2-2
TGTGCCAGCAGTTACTCTGCCACTGAAGCTTTCTTT,CASSYSATEAFF,NA,TRBV6-5,NA,TRBJ1-1
TGTGCCAGCAGCTTAGCCCCGGCCGCGCGGGGCGAGCAGTACTTC,CASSLAPAARGEQYF,NA,TRBV7-6,NA,TRBJ2-7
TGTGCCAGCGGGACAGGCCATGAGCAGTACTTC,CASGTGHEQYF,TRBD1,TRBV6-5,NA,TRBJ2-7
TGTGCCAGCAGCACCAGGGGTTCCGGGGAGCTGTTTTTT,CASSTRGSGELFF,NA,TRBV7-9,NA,TRBJ2-2
TGTGCCAGTAGGCTGGCGGGAAGCTCCTACAATGAGCAGTTCTTC,CASRLAGSSYNEQFF,NA,TRBV19,NA,TRBJ2-1
TGCGCCAGCAGCCCGCATGGGGAGAACACTGAAGCTTTCTTT,CASSPHGENTEAFF,NA,TRBV4-1,few,TRBJ1-1
TGTGCCAGCAGCAACAGGGACCAGAAGAACACCGGGGAGCTGTTTTTT,CASSNRDQKNTGELFF,NA,TRBV7-9,NA,TRBJ2-2
TGTGCCAGTAGTTCCAACTCCGGGACTAGCCGTCTCGAGCAGTACTTC,CASSSNSGTSRLEQYF,TRBD2,TRBV19,NA,TRBJ2-7
TGTGCCAGCATCCCAGAGGAATCCTACGAGCAGTACTTC,CASIPEESYEQYF,NA,TRBV2,NA,TRBJ2-7
TGTGCCAGCAGCTTCTGGGCGGGGGAAACCGGGGAGCTGTTTTTT,CASSFWAGETGELFF,TRBD2,TRBV13,NA,TRBJ2-2
TGTGCCAGTAGTCCCTCCTCGAGCTCCTACAATGAGCAGTTCTTC,CASSPSSSSYNEQFF,NA,TRBV19,NA,TRBJ2-1
TGCAGCGTAGCCTTTAGGGGGGGCCGAGAGACCCAGTACTTC,CSVAFRGGRETQYF,NA,TRBV29-1,NA,TRBJ2-5
TGCGCCAGCAGCTTGGCCAGGACAGGGGCCGAGCAGTACTTC,CASSLARTGAEQYF,TRBD1,TRBV5-1,NA,TRBJ2-7
TGTGCCAGCAGTGAAATGAACAGCAACTACGAGCCGTACTTC,CASSEMNSNYEPYF,NA,TRBV2,NA,TRBJ2-7
TGTGCCAGCAGCCCCCCTAGCGGGAGGGCCTCCGAGCAGTACTTC,CASSPPSGRASEQYF,TRBD2,TRBV4-2,NA,TRBJ2-7
TGTGCCAGCAGTCCAGGGACAGGGGGCTACGAGCAGTACTTC,CASSPGTGGYEQYF,TRBD1,TRBV27,NA,TRBJ2-7
TGTGCCAGCAGCTCTCGGTTGGGAGCAGGGAGGCACACCGGGGAGCTGTTTTTT,CASSSRLGAGRHTGELFF,NA,TRBV5-4,NA,TRBJ2-2
TGTGCCAGCAGCGCGGGCATTAACACCGGGGAGCTGTTTTTT,CASSAGINTGELFF,NA,TRBV9,NA,TRBJ2-2
TGTGCCAGCAGTTCTCTGGCTAGCTTGTACGAGCAGTACTTC,CASSSLASLYEQYF,NA,TRBV27,once,TRBJ2-7
TGTGCCAGCATAGGGACAGGGGTCCCAAGCTCCTACGAGCAGTACTTC,CASIGTGVPSSYEQYF,TRBD1,TRBV27,NA,TRBJ2-7
TGTGCCAGCACTCTTTTCAGCGGGGGAATGGATACGCAGTATTTT,CASTLFSGGMDTQYF,TRBD2,TRBV2,few,TRBJ2-3
TGTGCCAGCAGCTTAGAAAGGGGCAGGGAAGCTTTCTTT,CASSLERGREAFF,NA,TRBV7-9,once,TRBJ1-1
TGTGCCAGCGAGGGTGGGGAGCTGTTTTTT,CASEGGELFF,NA,TRBV9,NA,TRBJ2-2
TGTGCCAGCAGCTCTACCGGGACACTGGGAGAGACCCAGTACTTC,CASSSTGTLGETQYF,NA,TRBV7-6,NA,TRBJ2-5
TGTGCCAGCACCATAGGCGTGGATACGCAGTATTTT,CASTIGVDTQYF,NA,TRBV7-2,NA,TRBJ2-3
TGTGCCAGCAGCCCTCACCCCACAGGGCCTCTCAACTATGGCTACACCTTC,CASSPHPTGPLNYGYTF,NA,TRBV7-8,NA,TRBJ1-2
TGTGCCAGCAGCTTATCCCCAGCGGGGGGGCGCACCGGGGAGCTGTTTTTT,CASSLSPAGGRTGELFF,TRBD2,TRBV7-3,NA,TRBJ2-2
TGTGCCAGCGCCCTTCAGCGTGCCTACGAGCAGTACTTC,CASALQRAYEQYF,NA,TRBV18,NA,TRBJ2-7
TGTGCCAGCAGTGAACCCGGACAGTTATATGGCTACACCTTC,CASSEPGQLYGYTF,NA,TRBV25-1,NA,TRBJ1-2
TGTGCCAGCAGTTACTCTTCGACCACCTCCTACAATGAGCAGTTCTTC,CASSYSSTTSYNEQFF,NA,TRBV6-5,once,TRBJ2-1
TGTGCCAGCAGCGTGGGACAGGGAGGTGGCGAGCAGTACTTC,CASSVGQGGGEQYF,TRBD1,TRBV13,NA,TRBJ2-7
TGTGCCAGCAGTGTTGATTGGAATGAGCAGTTCTTC,CASSVDWNEQFF,NA,TRBV6-1,NA,TRBJ2-1
TGTGCCAGCAGCTTTAGCGCAAAAGACGAGCAGTACTTC,CASSFSAKDEQYF,NA,TRBV7-2,NA,TRBJ2-7
TGTGCCAGCAGTTTGGGACCGTGGATGCTCGAGCAGTACTTC,CASSLGPWMLEQYF,NA,TRBV27,NA,TRBJ2-7
TGTGCCAGTAGTATGTTCCCGTCGGATGAGCAGTTCTTC,CASSMFPSDEQFF,NA,TRBV19,NA,TRBJ2-1
TGCGCCAGCAGCTTGGATTTCTCCGGTCAGCCCCAGCATTTT,CASSLDFSGQPQHF,NA,TRBV5-1,NA,TRBJ1-5
TGCGCCAGCAGCCAGCGGGGAAGCGGGGGGGGAGAGCAGTACTTC,CASSQRGSGGGEQYF,TRBD2,TRBV4-1,NA,TRBJ2-7
TGTGCCAGTAGTATTTCGCTAACGTCCTACAATGAGCAGTTCTTC,CASSISLTSYNEQFF,NA,TRBV19,NA,TRBJ2-1
TGTGCCAGCAGTTTATTTAGCGGGGGGGTAACTAGCACAGATACGCAGTATTTT,CASSLFSGGVTSTDTQYF,TRBD2,TRBV27,once,TRBJ2-3
TGTGCCAGCAGCGTAGACGGACAGGGTGCCGAGCAGTACTTC,CASSVDGQGAEQYF,TRBD1,TRBV9,NA,TRBJ2-7
TGTGCCAGCAGCTTAGTGCTAAAAGAGACCCAGTACTTC,CASSLVLKETQYF,NA,TRBV11-2,NA,TRBJ2-5
TGTGCCAGCACCCCTATAGGGGTTGACAACACTGAAGCTTTCTTT,CASTPIGVDNTEAFF,NA,TRBV7-9,NA,TRBJ1-1